Reported below is one T cell receptor (beta chain). The entry originates in a study of cytomegalovirus exposure and HLA in healthy donors. Trimming cost V 3 bases and J 4 bases, with 17 bases left between them. Per the germline V gene, CDR1 is KGHSH and CDR2 is LQKENI. The CDR3 is 16 residues long. The PCR employed 60 Vbeta primers together with 13 Jbeta primers. Profiling relied on immunoSEQ multiplex PCR, and the TCRdb table lists in-frame clones only, not all of them. The sample has about 160,000 clones, 80% to 85% seen once; the top ten hold 8% to 10%. Sequenced input: PBMCs. The chain is built from TRBV18 and TRBJ2-3, with D possibly being TRBD1 (5 bases). The source of this sequence is a male donor in good health and CMV-seropositive. CDR3 sequence reads: CASSPSTVPRADTQYF. CDR3 nucleotide sequence: TGTGCCAGCTCACCTTCGACAGTTCCTCGCGCAGATACGCAGTATTTT.